The 16 T cell receptor beta chains below were found in one sample sequenced in a study of spatial heterogeneity in lung cancer. TCRdb reprocessed the 5' RACE reads with MiXCR, giving one entry per CDR3 protein. The sample carries 50,000 to 65,000 distinct CDR3 sequences, less than 8.5% recorded once. Regarding time point: sample taken at primary tumor resection. The study sequenced unsorted whole RNA from tumor, nontumor lung or frozen PBMC. The sample in question was PBMCs, obtained at surgery. These receptors were taken from a female donor with early-stage non-small cell lung cancer.

The rearrangement joins TRBV20-1 to TRBJ2-3; 11 nucleotides line up with TRBD1. Germline CDR1 is DFQATT and CDR2 is SNEGSKA (reference sequence). There are 10 residues in the CDR3. In nucleotides, the CDR3 is TGCAGGGGCGTGGGACAGGGGGTATATTTT. Protein: CRGVGQGVYF.

The table lists this clonotype with many counts. In DNA, the CDR3 is TGTGCCAGCAGCCCTCCCAGGGGTCGCACAGATACGCAGTATTTT. Encoded protein: CASSPPRGRTDTQYF. The V and J genes are TRBV5-5 and TRBJ2-3; D might be TRBD1 (6 bases). The ends were cut back, 4 bases at V and 1 base at J, with 13 bases in the middle. Germline V gene sequence: CDR1 SGHKS, CDR2 YYEKEE (reference sequence). This CDR3 has 15 residues.

This clonotype has a count of ten or more. V usage is TRBV19 and J usage is TRBJ2-7; D uncertain. Between the trimmed V and J ends, which lost 6 bases and 3 bases, there was a span of 15 bases. The CDR3 spans 14 residues. Germline V gene data show CDR1 as LNHDA and CDR2 as SQIVND (reference sequence). The CDR3 DNA sequence: TGTGCCAGTAGCCGGGTCGGGCCCCTCTACGAGCAGTACTTC. This encodes CASSRVGPLYEQYF.

Many counts were recorded for this clonotype. The rearrangement uses TRBV2 and TRBJ2-1, with 10 bases that match TRBD1. From germline, CDR1 is SNHLY and CDR2 FYNNEI. V was clipped by 4 bases and J by 13 bases; unmatched bases: 4. The CDR3 extends over 12 amino acids. The CDR3 loop is CASSGTGGVQFF. The CDR3 DNA is TGTGCCAGCAGTGGGACAGGGGGGGTTCAGTTCTTC. The variable domain in full, with the rest retrieved from reference TRBV2 and TRBJ2-1, is EPEVTQTPSHQVTQMGQEVILRCVPISNHLYFYWYRQILGQKVEFLVSFYNNEISEKSEIFDDQFSVERPDGSNFTLKIRSTKLEDSAMYFCASSGTGGVQFFGPGTRLTVL.

The rearrangement links TRBV20-1 to TRBJ1-1, with D perhaps matching TRBD1 (5 bases). CDR1 and CDR2 from the germline V gene are DFQATT and SNEGSKA (reference sequence). Trimming shortened V by 2 bases and J by 12 bases, and 13 bases separated the two germline ends. CDR3 length: 11 amino acids. The DNA for the CDR3 is TGCAGTGCTAGACAGAGGGGCGACTCTTTCTTT. Amino acid sequence: CSARQRGDSFF.

In its sample, this clonotype was seen a few times. V usage is TRBV3-1 and J usage is TRBJ2-7; a weak D match, TRBD2 (5 bases). Germline-derived CDR1 and CDR2 are LGHDT and YNNKEL (reference sequence). This CDR3 region has 15 residues. Trimming removed 5 bases at V and 0 bases at J, with 14 bases between. Here the CDR3 reads CASSAGLASSYEQYF. Here the CDR3 DNA reads TGTGCCAGCAGCGCTGGACTCGCGAGCTCCTACGAGCAGTACTTC.

This clonotype was picked up many times. The chain combines TRBV20-1 with TRBJ2-7, with D hard to call. Germline V lookup: CDR1 DFQATT, CDR2 SNEGSKA (reference sequence). The CDR3 consists of 16 residues. V was cut by 5 bases and J by 5 bases, with 25 bases left in between. CDR3 DNA: TGCAGTGCTCCAGAGATATTAACTCCCAACCCGGACGAGCAGTACTTC. Protein sequence: CSAPEILTPNPDEQYF.

This clonotype was observed at least ten times. V gene TRBV29-1 combines with J gene TRBJ1-1, with TRBD1 matching 9 bases. The CDR3 sequence is 13 residues long. Germline V gives CDR1 SQVTM, CDR2 ANQGSEA. V was pared by 3 bases and J by 1 base, with 0 bases of the junction left unmatched. The CDR3 loop reads CSVEGQGNTEAFF. The CDR3 nucleotides are TGCAGCGTTGAGGGACAGGGGAACACTGAAGCTTTCTTT.

This clonotype was observed at least ten times. The chain combines TRBV11-2 with TRBJ2-5; 10 bases match TRBD1. CDR1 is SGHAT, CDR2 FQNNGV, per germline. J gave up 3 bases and V 4 bases, and 5 bases lay outside the gene matches. This CDR3 is 15 amino acids long. CDR3 sequence reads: CASSSGQGVKETQYF. The CDR3, as DNA: TGTGCCAGCAGCTCCGGACAGGGGGTGAAAGAGACCCAGTACTTC. Full variable domain (outside the CDR3, taken from reference TRBV11-2 and TRBJ2-5): EAGVAQSPRYKIIEKRQSVAFWCNPISGHATLYWYQQILGQGPKLLIQFQNNGVVDDSQLPKDRFSAERLKGVDSTLKIQPAKLEDSAVYLCASSSGQGVKETQYFGPGTRLLVL.

This clonotype was seen at least ten times. This chain joins TRBV29-1 and TRBJ1-2; D not certain. The CDR3 sequence is 11 residues long. Germline CDR1 SQVTM, CDR2 ANQGSEA. With 5 bases removed from V and 5 bases from J, the gap between germline ends came to 9 bases. This CDR3 reads CSVPKTYGYTF. The DNA of the CDR3 is TGCAGCGTTCCCAAGACGTATGGCTACACCTTC. The complete variable domain, with remaining parts taken from reference TRBV29-1 and TRBJ1-2, reads SAVISQKPSRDICQRGTSLTIQCQVDSQVTMMFWYRQQPGQSLTLIATANQGSEATYESGFVIDKFPISRPNLTFSTLTVSNMSPEDSSIYLCSVPKTYGYTFGSGTRLTVV.

The sample holds a few counts of this clonotype. The chain is built from TRBV12-3 or TRBV12-4 and TRBJ1-1; D is unclear. Trimming shortened V by 2 bases and J by 6 bases, and 4 bases separated the two germline ends. This CDR3 contains 11 residues. CDR3 in amino acids: CASSLFSEAFF. CDR3 bases: TGTGCCAGCAGTTTATTTTCTGAAGCTTTCTTT.

This clonotype was detected many times. The rearrangement uses TRBV18 and TRBJ1-2; D is undetermined. Germline lookup yields CDR1 KGHSH and CDR2 LQKENI. There are 11 residues in the CDR3. Trimming took 2 bases from V and 6 from J, leaving 4 bases between them. The CDR3 spells CASSPSDGYTF. In DNA form, the CDR3 reads TGTGCCAGCTCACCATCAGATGGCTACACCTTC.

This clonotype was detected a few times. This chain connects TRBV18 to TRBJ2-5; D remains unclear. This CDR3 spans 13 amino acids. Trimming removed 5 bases from V and 2 bases from J, with 9 bases in between. Germline V CDR1 and CDR2: KGHSH, LQKENI. CDR3 residues: CASSANYQETQYF. The CDR3 DNA follows: TGTGCCAGCTCAGCCAATTATCAAGAGACCCAGTACTTC.

This sequence joins TRBV7-9 and TRBJ1-1; no definite D call. From germline, CDR1 is SEHNR and CDR2 FQNEAQ (reference sequence). Between the trimmed V and J ends, which lost 3 bases and 1 base, there was a span of 9 bases. This CDR3 comprises 14 residues. The chain's CDR3 is CASSFRVPNTEAFF. The DNA for the CDR3 is TGTGCCAGCAGCTTTCGGGTCCCGAACACTGAAGCTTTCTTT. Complete variable domain (other parts from reference TRBV7-9 and TRBJ1-1): DTGVSQNPRHKITKRGQNVTFRCDPISEHNRLYWYRQTLGQGPEFLTYFQNEAQLEKSRLLSDRFSAERPKGSFSTLEIQRTEQGDSAMYLCASSFRVPNTEAFFGQGTRLTVV.

The chain combines TRBV7-8 with TRBJ1-4; possibly TRBD1 for D (5 bases). The CDR3 runs to 12 residues. CDR1 is SGHVS and CDR2 is FQNEAQ in the germline V gene. Trimming shortened V by 5 bases and J by 8 bases, and 9 bases separated the two germline ends. CDR3 residues: CASSEGREKLFF. The CDR3 DNA is TGTGCCAGCAGCGAGGGGAGAGAAAAACTGTTTTTT.

J is TRBJ2-1 and V is TRBV29-1; 16 nucleotides align to TRBD2. Germline V gene lookup returns CDR1 SQVTM and CDR2 ANQGSEA. Trimming took 7 bases from V and 2 from J; bases not matched to a gene: 5. There are 16 residues in the CDR3. This CDR3 is CSAPGLAGGPYNEQFF. The CDR3 nucleotides read TGCAGCGCCCCGGGACTAGCGGGGGGGCCCTACAATGAGCAGTTCTTC.